A single sample gave rise to the 20 T cell receptor beta chains below, sequenced in a study of T cell responses to AZD1222 COVID-19 vaccine. The method was immunoSEQ multiplex PCR; TCRdb's version includes in-frame clones alone and lacks a portion of them. The sample holds 85,000 to 100,000 clones; roughly nine tenths are singletons and the top ten take around 8.4%. This sample comprised peripheral blood, obtained 28 days after the second AZD1222 dose. Source of these receptors: an adult who received the AZD1222 COVID-19 vaccine.

The chain is built from TRBV12-1 and TRBJ2-7; no check of the table's D call, TRBD2, against the DNA was made. TRBV12-1 corresponds to a pseudogene. The CDR3 spans 17 residues. The CDR3 sequence is CASIVRLMSGSNYEQYF. The CDR3 coding sequence is TGTGCCAGCATCGTTAGACTCATGAGCGGGAGTAACTACGAGCAGTACTTC.

The gene calls are TRBV4-2 and TRBJ2-1; tentatively, D is TRBD1 (6 bases). Trimming shortened V by 0 bases and J by 3 bases, and 18 bases separated the two germline ends. The germline CDR1 and CDR2 sequences are LGHNA and YNFKEQ. This CDR3 contains 18 residues. The CDR3 protein is CASSQDTRRDTNYNEQFF. In DNA form, the CDR3 reads TGTGCCAGCAGCCAAGACACCCGTAGGGACACAAACTACAATGAGCAGTTCTTC.

This clone was seen just once. V gene TRBV11-2 combines with J gene TRBJ2-7; tentative D call: TRBD1 (5 bases). The V end lost 1 base, the J end lost 0 bases, and 10 bases lay between the germline ends. The CDR3 contains 15 residues. Germline V gene sequence: CDR1 SGHAT, CDR2 FQNNGV. The CDR3 is CASSLVRTNSYEQYF. CDR3 nucleotides: TGTGCCAGCAGCTTAGTCCGGACAAACTCCTACGAGCAGTACTTC.

V gene TRBV30 combines with J gene TRBJ1-1; no reliable D call. CDR1 GTSNPN and CDR2 SVGIG come from the germline V gene (reference sequence). This CDR3 region has 13 residues. Trimming shortened V by 0 bases and J by 2 bases, and 7 bases separated the two germline ends. CDR3: CAWSVLINTEAFF. The CDR3 nucleotides are TGTGCCTGGAGTGTACTGATAAACACTGAAGCTTTCTTT.

J is TRBJ2-1 and V is TRBV20-1; 7 positions match TRBD1. The CDR3 is 15 residues long. Germline assignment: CDR1 DFQATT and CDR2 SNEGSKA (reference sequence). The V segment lost 3 bases and the J segment 8 bases; nucleotides outside the gene matches: 13. The CDR3 region has the DNA TGCAGTGCTAGTGGCCTACAGGGGATACACTATGAGCAGTTCTTC. Protein sequence: CSASGLQGIHYEQFF.

This clone was recorded a few times. The genes are TRBV12-5 and TRBJ1-5; 8 bases are shared with TRBD1. There are 14 residues in the CDR3. Looked up from germline, CDR1 is LGHNT and CDR2 is FRNRAP. With 7 bases clipped from V and 3 bases from J, the junction kept 5 bases outside the gene matches. This CDR3 reads CASAPQGVNQPQHF. CDR3 nucleotide sequence: TGTGCTAGTGCCCCACAGGGGGTCAATCAGCCCCAGCATTTT.

This clone was seen once. The chain uses TRBV4-1 and TRBJ1-2; possible D gene TRBD1, 5 bases. Trimming took off 0 bases at V and 7 bases at J, with 9 bases between the two ends. The CDR3 contains 13 residues. Germline assignment: CDR1 MGHRA and CDR2 YSYEKL. CDR3 amino acids: CASSQDRGGGYTF. The CDR3 bases are TGCGCCAGCAGCCAAGATCGGGGGGGTGGCTACACCTTC.

The rearrangement links TRBV5-1 to TRBJ2-7, with D tentatively TRBD1 or TRBD2 (5 bases each). This CDR3 is 16 amino acids long. CDR1 is SGHRS, CDR2 YFSETQ, per germline. Trimming removed 0 bases at V and 4 bases at J, with 17 bases between. CDR3 amino acids: CASSLGDGPLGYEQYF. In DNA, the CDR3 is TGCGCCAGCAGCTTGGGGGACGGACCCCTCGGGTACGAGCAGTACTTC.

The CDR3 sequence: CASSLSGPWGTEAFF. CDR3 nucleotides: TGCGCCAGCAGCCTTTCGGGACCTTGGGGGACTGAAGCTTTCTTT. The chain combines TRBV5-1 with TRBJ1-1; tentative D call: TRBD1 (5 bases). CDR1 is SGHRS, CDR2 YFSETQ, per germline. The CDR3 extends over 15 amino acids. With 4 bases removed from V and 5 bases from J, the gap between germline ends came to 18 bases.

This chain links TRBV10-3 with TRBJ2-1; 7 positions match TRBD2. From germline, CDR1 is ENHRY and CDR2 SYGVKD. The CDR3 spans 16 residues. The V gene end was trimmed by 7 bases and the J gene end by 0 bases; junction bases not matched to a gene: 9. For the CDR3, the DNA is TGTGCCATCACCCCTGCGGGGGTGAGCTCCTACAATGAGCAGTTCTTC. This sequence encodes CAITPAGVSSYNEQFF.

The V and J genes are TRBV18 and TRBJ2-5; TRBD1 is a possible D gene (6 bases). The CDR3 runs to 14 residues. Germline V gene data show CDR1 as KGHSH and CDR2 as LQKENI. With 5 bases removed from V and 4 bases from J, the gap between germline ends came to 14 bases. CDR3 sequence reads: CASSFRGSGETQYF. CDR3 coding DNA: TGTGCCAGCTCATTCAGGGGAAGCGGAGAGACCCAGTACTTC. The complete variable domain, with remaining parts taken from reference TRBV18 and TRBJ2-5, reads NAGVMQNPRHLVRRRGQEARLRCSPMKGHSHVYWYRQLPEEGLKFMVYLQKENIIDESGMPKERFSAEFPKEGPSILRIQQVVRGDSAAYFCASSFRGSGETQYFGPGTRLLVL.

The chain couples TRBV28 to TRBJ1-5; weak D call: TRBD1 (6 bases). The germline V gene has CDR1 MDHEN and CDR2 SYDVKM. Deletions cut 5 bases from V and 7 bases from J, with 18 bases between. The CDR3 has 15 residues. CDR3 loop: CASSRIQGSRQPQHF. The DNA for the CDR3 is TGTGCCAGCAGTCGGATACAGGGATCTAGGCAGCCCCAGCATTTT. Looking up the rest from reference TRBV28 and TRBJ1-5 gives the full variable domain: DVKVTQSSRYLVKRTGEKVFLECVQDMDHENMFWYRQDPGLGLRLIYFSYDVKMKEKGDIPEGYSVSREKKERFSLILESASTNQTSMYLCASSRIQGSRQPQHFGDGTRLSIL.

This chain links TRBV18 with TRBJ2-7; D gene ambiguous. CDR3 length equals 12 residues. With 5 bases removed from V and 0 bases from J, the gap between germline ends came to 5 bases. Germline V gene data show CDR1 as KGHSH and CDR2 as LQKENI. CDR3 bases: TGTGCCAGCTCAATTAGCTCCTACGAGCAGTACTTC. Its translation: CASSISSYEQYF.

The genes are TRBV10-1 and TRBJ2-2; 12 nucleotides match TRBD2. V lost 4 bases and J lost 8; bases outside the gene matches: 8. This CDR3 comprises 16 residues. From germline, CDR1 is WNHNN and CDR2 SYGVQD (reference sequence). The CDR3 protein is CASSATGLAGTGELFF. The CDR3 DNA follows: TGCGCCAGCAGTGCGACGGGACTAGCGGGTACTGGGGAGCTGTTTTTT.

V and J are TRBV5-6 and TRBJ2-1; no definite D call. CDR3 length equals 13 residues. Germline CDR1 SGHDT, CDR2 YYEEEE. Trimming shortened V by 0 bases and J by 12 bases, and 13 bases separated the two germline ends. For the CDR3, the DNA is TGTGCCAGCAGCTTGGGTCTAGTCGACACGCAGTTCTTC. Protein product: CASSLGLVDTQFF.

The chain joins TRBV19 to TRBJ2-2; the D is unclear. The CDR3 is 14 amino acids. Germline CDR1 LNHDA, CDR2 SQIVND (reference sequence). V lost 6 bases and J 13 bases, leaving 21 bases between the germline ends. CDR3 nucleotide sequence: TGTGCCAGTAGCACTTCAACCGGGCCCCTGGGGCTGTTTTTT. This sequence encodes CASSTSTGPLGLFF.

This chain links TRBV4-3 with TRBJ2-3, with D possibly being TRBD1 (6 bases). Per the germline V gene, CDR1 is LGHNA and CDR2 is YSLEER. Trimming shortened V by 1 base and J by 0 bases, and 11 bases separated the two germline ends. CDR3 length equals 16 residues. The CDR3 loop is CASSQGGRVSTDTQYF. The CDR3 DNA sequence: TGCGCCAGCAGCCAAGGGGGGCGCGTAAGCACAGATACGCAGTATTTT.

This sequence joins TRBV6-5 and TRBJ2-4; 8 nucleotides line up with TRBD2. Germline CDR1 is MNHEY and CDR2 is SVGAGI. V shed 2 bases and J 9 bases; nucleotides not matched to a gene: 6. This CDR3 is built from 14 residues. The CDR3 region has the DNA TGTGCCAGCAGTTACCTCGGGAGGGGGGGCATTCAGTACTTC. Translation gives CASSYLGRGGIQYF.

The chain uses TRBV10-3 and TRBJ2-2; 7 nucleotides align to TRBD2. Germline lookup yields CDR1 ENHRY and CDR2 SYGVKD. V lost 3 bases, J lost 4 bases, and 2 bases stayed unmatched. There are 14 residues in the CDR3. CDR3 sequence: CAISEGRATGELFF. CDR3 in DNA: TGTGCCATCAGTGAAGGGAGGGCCACCGGGGAGCTGTTTTTT.

The chain carries TRBV7-8 and TRBJ1-4; no clear D gene. Germline lookup yields CDR1 SGHVS and CDR2 FQNEAQ. V was cut by 5 bases and J by 0 bases, with 13 bases left in between. This CDR3 is 16 amino acids long. The CDR3 loop is CASSPPWRATNEKLFF. The CDR3 DNA follows: TGTGCCAGCAGCCCCCCTTGGCGGGCAACTAATGAAAAACTGTTTTTT.